This T cell receptor beta chain is from a study of T-cell memory formation after mild COVID-19. This clonotype was detected only a few times. The CDR3 covers 15 residues. Trimming took 2 bases from V and 3 from J; bases not matched to a gene: 2. Germline-derived CDR1 and CDR2 are MNHNY and SVGAGI (reference sequence). Constant-segment primers served in 5'RACE that generated TCR alpha and TCR beta cDNA libraries bearing sample barcodes and UMIs. TCRdb reprocessed the 5' RACE reads with MiXCR, giving one entry per CDR3 protein. The data show 200,000 or so distinct CDR3 sequences, 16% seen once. V is TRBV6-6 and J is TRBJ2-3; 10 bases line up with TRBD2. The specimen sequenced was PBMCs or a T cell subset sorted from them (not recorded which). This TCR derives from an adult woman who had mild COVID-19 (a few samples of this study predate the infection). Cell type and time point are not known. CDR3 in DNA: TGTGCCAGCAGTTACCCAGCGGGGGGGACAGATACGCAGTATTTT. This sequence encodes CASSYPAGGTDTQYF.